This T cell receptor beta chain is from a study of T cell responses to AZD1222 COVID-19 vaccine. Across the whole study: Second-dose timings of about 4 or about 12 weeks were pooled.

On this clone itself: Its antigen is currently unknown.

Germline CDR1 and CDR2: GTSNPN and SVGIG (reference sequence). The CDR3 consists of 14 residues. V lost 2 bases and J 4 bases, leaving 14 bases between the germline ends. Libraries were prepared by immunoSEQ multiplex PCR; TCRdb keeps only in-frame clonotypes and omits some of them. The table records over 100,000 clones, around 90% of them present only once. Study outcomes and limitations: Only a handful of people who got AZD1222 tested seropositive at baseline. CD4 TCRs covered the whole spike, strongest at regions 160-218 and 743-854.

This rearrangement joins TRBV30 to TRBJ2-5; no reliable D call. The specimen was peripheral blood, collected on day 0 of AZD1222 vaccination. The TCR comes from an adult in good health. CDR3 amino acids: CAWSIGRHLETQYF. CDR3 nucleotides: TGTGCCTGGAGTATAGGACGGCATTTAGAGACCCAGTACTTC.